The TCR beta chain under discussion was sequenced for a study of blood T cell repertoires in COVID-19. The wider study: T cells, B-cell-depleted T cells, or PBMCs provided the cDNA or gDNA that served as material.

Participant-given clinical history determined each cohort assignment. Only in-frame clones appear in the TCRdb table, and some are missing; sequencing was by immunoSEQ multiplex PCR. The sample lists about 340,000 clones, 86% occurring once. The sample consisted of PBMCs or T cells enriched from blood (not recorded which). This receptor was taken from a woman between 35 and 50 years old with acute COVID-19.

The CDR3 sequence: CASSLIRWGGDSPLHF. The CDR3 DNA reads as TGTGCCAGCAGCTTAATCAGGTGGGGGGGAGATTCACCCCTCCACTTT. The genes are TRBV7-2 and TRBJ1-6; perhaps TRBD1 as D (5 bases). Trimming left V 2 bases short and J 8 bases short, with 16 bases between. Germline CDR1 reads SGHTA; CDR2 reads FQGNSA. The CDR3 loop spans 16 amino acids.